This TCR beta chain emerged from a study of CD8+CD57+ T cells in acquired aplastic anemia. Study overall: Sorted cells (CD4+ and CD8+) yielded DNA amounts that averaged 3.2 ug. In CD4+ cells, healthy donors produced an average of approximately 10 million reads.

Study-wide results and limits: Patients and controls turned out to have roughly 30 CD8+ CDR3 sequences in common. Controls and patients did not differ significantly in CD8+ Simpson's diversity.

Using genomic DNA as the template, TCR beta VDJ and CDR3 profiling was carried out. MiXCR, run by TCRdb on the reads, gives a single entry per CDR3 protein. The sample holds about 220,000 distinct CDR3 sequences, approximately 35% seen once. V was cut by 1 base and J by 5 bases, with 12 bases left in between. The CDR3 covers 13 residues. Germline V gene sequence: CDR1 DFQATT, CDR2 SNEGSKA (reference sequence). This clonotype was detected many times. The antigen remains undetermined. The sequencing input was sorted CD4+, CD8+, or CD8+CD57+ T cells (not recorded which) from PBMCs. The clonotype comes from a human donor in good health, serving as a control. The genes are TRBV20-1 and TRBJ2-7; D is possibly TRBD2 (5 bases). Here the CDR3 DNA reads TGCAGTGCTAGAGGCTTACTAGTCGACGAGCAGTACTTC. This gives the protein CSARGLLVDEQYF.